Listed here are 22 T cell receptor beta chains from one sample, sequenced in a study of tumor-infiltrating lymphocytes in localized non-small cell lung cancer (dated by TCRdb to 2020 to 2022). The protocol used for the library was the immunoSEQ multiplex PCR assay. TCRdb provides this immuneACCESS table in a form limited to in-frame rearrangements. Some clones are lacking; in checked studies, under half of them reflect an unresolved V gene, and why the rest are absent is not known. Within this sample are tens of thousands of clones, with nearly 70% of them counted one time only. Approximately 14% of the sample is in the top ten clones. The sequencing sample was made of lung tumor tissue. These receptors originate from a human donor with non-small cell lung cancer.

This sequence joins TRBV11-2 and TRBJ2-7, with 7 bases lining up with TRBD2. This CDR3 is 14 amino acids long. CDR1 is SGHAT, CDR2 FQNNGV, per germline. J lost 4 bases, V lost 7 bases, and 10 bases had no gene match. The CDR3 DNA follows: TGTGCCAGCACCGGAGGGAGGGTAGAGTACGAGCAGTACTTC. It is translated as CASTGGRVEYEQYF.

J is TRBJ1-4 and V is TRBV5-1; a weak D match, TRBD1 (5 bases). CDR1 SGHRS and CDR2 YFSETQ come from the germline V gene. Trimming took off 0 bases at V and 12 bases at J, with 12 bases between the two ends. This CDR3 comprises 13 residues. The CDR3 sequence: CASSLVPGWELFF. The CDR3 nucleotides are TGCGCCAGCAGCTTGGTCCCAGGGTGGGAACTGTTTTTT.

This clone was counted between two and nine times. The V gene is TRBV29-1, the J gene TRBJ1-1; 7 nucleotides agree with TRBD1. The CDR3 totals 13 residues. V shed 6 bases and J 4 bases; nucleotides not matched to a gene: 8. Germline V gene data show CDR1 as SQVTM and CDR2 as ANQGSEA. The CDR3 region has the DNA TGCAGCGTGATGGGACAGTATACCACTGAAGCTTTCTTT. Its translation is CSVMGQYTTEAFF.

This clone is medium-sized within its sample. V is TRBV15 and J is TRBJ2-3; TRBD2 aligns across 7 bases. J gave up 4 bases and V 3 bases, and 16 bases lay outside the gene matches. Germline lookup yields CDR1 LNHNV and CDR2 YYDKDF (reference sequence). This CDR3 has 18 residues. The CDR3 DNA follows: TGTGCCACCAGCAGGGGGCCGACTAGCATCAGACCCGCAGATACGCAGTATTTT. Translating gives CATSRGPTSIRPADTQYF.

CDR3 nucleotides: TGTGCCAGCAGCGCCGGCTGGGGGGAGCGGAGGGATACGCAGTATTTT. It translates to CASSAGWGERRDTQYF. The chain recombines TRBV9 with TRBJ2-3; D is possibly TRBD2 (6 bases). The ends were cut back, 3 bases at V and 6 bases at J, with 20 bases in the middle. Germline V gene sequence: CDR1 SGDLS, CDR2 YYNGEE. This CDR3 contains 16 residues.

This clone was seen only a few times. J is TRBJ2-5 and V is TRBV28; possibly TRBD1 or TRBD2 for D (6 bases each). CDR1 is MDHEN, CDR2 SYDVKM, per germline. V gave up 2 bases and J gave up 4 bases, with 17 bases separating them. CDR3 length: 16 amino acids. The CDR3 DNA is TGTGCCAGCAGTTTACAGGGGACTCCTGTGGGAGAGACCCAGTACTTC. Amino acid sequence: CASSLQGTPVGETQYF.

The V gene is TRBV4-1, the J gene TRBJ1-2, with D unclear. Germline V gives CDR1 MGHRA, CDR2 YSYEKL. This CDR3 is built from 15 residues. V lost 1 base to trimming and J lost 4 bases, with 13 bases between them. The CDR3 sequence: CASSQVFRPFYGYTF. The CDR3 bases are TGCGCCAGCAGCCAAGTTTTCCGTCCTTTCTATGGCTACACCTTC.

On this clone: At one boundary the junction diverges from the germline segment, which might be a read error. The chain uses TRBV7-2 and TRBJ2-3, with D tentatively TRBD2 (6 bases). The CDR3 is 15 residues long. Germline-derived CDR1 and CDR2 are SGHTA and FQGNSA. The CDR3 region is CASSSWGTSTDTQYF. The CDR3 DNA reads TGTGCCAGCAGCTCGTGGGGAACTAGCACAGATACACAGTATTTT.

For this clone: Germline and junction disagree at one end, which may indicate a read error. The V gene is TRBV29-1, the J gene TRBJ1-1, with D uncertain. CDR3 length: 13 amino acids. Per the germline V gene, CDR1 is SQVTM and CDR2 is ANQGSEA. CDR3 in amino acids: CSAYDNMNTKAFF. CDR3 coding DNA: TGCAGCGCCTATGATAATATGAACACTAAAGCTTTCTTT.

This clone has only one observation. The chain carries TRBV5-4 and TRBJ2-2, with 8 bases matching TRBD2. Looked up from germline, CDR1 is SGHNT and CDR2 is YYREEE (reference sequence). Trimming at V came to 0 bases and at J to 2 bases, leaving 6 bases not matched to a gene. The CDR3 totals 17 residues. CDR3: CASSLALAGLNTGELFF. As DNA, the CDR3 is TGTGCCAGCAGCTTGGCTCTAGCGGGCCTTAACACCGGGGAGCTGTTTTTT.

This chain connects TRBV27 to TRBJ2-1; TRBD2 might be the D (5 bases). V lost 5 bases, J lost 5 bases, and 28 bases lay in between. CDR1 and CDR2 (germline): MNHEY, SMNVEV (reference sequence). The CDR3 extends over 19 amino acids. The CDR3 DNA follows: TGTGCCAGCAGTCCGCCGTTCAATTTCCCAGGCGGGCTGGACAATGAGCAGTTCTTC. Protein: CASSPPFNFPGGLDNEQFF.

The rearrangement uses TRBV4-1 and TRBJ2-7, with 7 bases fitting TRBD2. Germline CDR1 MGHRA, CDR2 YSYEKL. J gave up 1 base and V 0 bases, and 9 bases lay outside the gene matches. The CDR3 spans 17 residues. This chain's CDR3 is CASSQDWGGGASYEQYF. Here the CDR3 DNA reads TGCGCCAGCAGCCAAGATTGGGGCGGGGGAGCTTCCTACGAGCAGTACTTC.

This rearrangement joins TRBV5-1 to TRBJ2-5, with TRBD2 matching 14 bases. Germline loops: CDR1 SGHRS, CDR2 YFSETQ. V gave up 3 bases and J gave up 3 bases; unmatched junction bases: 10. The CDR3 spans 18 residues. The CDR3 DNA reads as TGCGCCAGCAGCTCCACGACTAGCGGGAGGGCAGGCAAAGAGACCCAGTACTTC. Protein sequence: CASSSTTSGRAGKETQYF.

This clone counts as medium-sized. The gene calls are TRBV28 and TRBJ2-7; D may match TRBD1 or TRBD2 (5 bases each). The CDR3 sequence is 13 residues long. Germline loops: CDR1 MDHEN, CDR2 SYDVKM. Trimming removed 2 bases at V and 1 base at J, with 6 bases between. CDR3 DNA: TGTGCCAGCAGTTTAGGGGGATCCTACGAGCAGTACTTC. Translating it yields CASSLGGSYEQYF.

The genes are TRBV7-2 and TRBJ1-1, with D possibly matching TRBD1 (6 bases). Trimming pared 8 bases from V and 5 bases from J, leaving 21 bases between. From germline, CDR1 is SGHTA and CDR2 FQGNSA. CDR3 size: 15 residues. The CDR3 nucleotides are TGTGCCAGCCGCTCTTTCGGGGGCGGAGGGACTGAAGCTTTCTTT. It codes for CASRSFGGGGTEAFF.

DNA of the CDR3: TGTGCCAGCTCACCCCTAGGGGACTCTGGAAACACCATATATTTT. Translation: CASSPLGDSGNTIYF. V gene TRBV18 combines with J gene TRBJ1-3, with D tentatively TRBD1 (5 bases). Germline assignment: CDR1 KGHSH and CDR2 LQKENI. Trimming removed 3 bases from V and 0 bases from J, with 9 bases in between. The CDR3 is 15 residues long.

This rearrangement joins TRBV27 to TRBJ2-5; the match to TRBD1 covers 9 bases. CDR3 length: 14 amino acids. V lost 6 bases to trimming and J lost 0 bases; unmatched junction nucleotides: 2. Germline assignment: CDR1 MNHEY and CDR2 SMNVEV (reference sequence). CDR3 amino acids: CASRGQGNQETQYF. The CDR3 DNA is TGTGCCAGCAGAGGACAGGGGAACCAAGAGACCCAGTACTTC.

This clone is categorized as medium-sized. This chain connects TRBV7-9 to TRBJ1-2; possibly TRBD1 for D (5 bases). V was trimmed by 8 bases and J by 6 bases, leaving 7 bases between them. Germline V gene sequence: CDR1 SEHNR, CDR2 FQNEAQ (reference sequence). This CDR3 is built from 10 residues. This CDR3 is CASVGDGYTF. The CDR3 bases are TGTGCCAGCGTGGGGGATGGCTACACCTTC.

The rearrangement joins TRBV5-1 to TRBJ2-7; no reliable D call. V was clipped by 4 bases and J by 4 bases, with 15 bases between them. The CDR3 totals 14 residues. From germline, CDR1 is SGHRS and CDR2 YFSETQ. CDR3 region: CASSLDNPQYEQYF. The CDR3 DNA follows: TGCGCCAGCAGCCTCGACAATCCCCAGTACGAGCAGTACTTC. The complete variable domain, with remaining parts taken from reference TRBV5-1 and TRBJ2-7, reads KAGVTQTPRYLIKTRGQQVTLSCSPISGHRSVSWYQQTPGQGLQFLFEYFSETQRNKGNFPGRFSGRQFSNSRSEMNVSTLELGDSALYLCASSLDNPQYEQYFGPGTRLTVT.

This chain uses TRBV19 with TRBJ1-2; D is undetermined. This CDR3 contains 14 residues. Germline V gene data show CDR1 as LNHDA and CDR2 as SQIVND (reference sequence). V lost 6 bases, J lost 4 bases, and 15 bases lay in between. CDR3 nucleotide sequence: TGTGCCAGTAGCCCTGGGTCCCGTGGCTATGGCTACACCTTC. Protein: CASSPGSRGYGYTF.

This clone showed up just a few times. The chain is built from TRBV27 and TRBJ2-1; TRBD2 agrees at 10 bases. The junction had 10 bases not matched to a gene; V was cut back by 8 bases and J by 3 bases. In germline, CDR1 is MNHEY, CDR2 SMNVEV (reference sequence). There are 16 residues in the CDR3. The DNA of the CDR3 is TGTGCCAGCCTTAAAACTACTAGCGGGATCTACAATGAGCAGTTCTTC. Protein: CASLKTTSGIYNEQFF.

The rearrangement uses TRBV11-2 and TRBJ2-1; no reliable D call. Germline assignment: CDR1 SGHAT and CDR2 FQNNGV. V shed 1 base and J shed 4 bases, with 11 bases lying between them. This CDR3 spans 15 amino acids. The DNA for the CDR3 is TGTGCCAGCAGCTTAGTAGAGAGCCGGTACAATGAGCAGTTCTTC. Translation gives CASSLVESRYNEQFF. Full variable domain (remainder filled in from reference TRBV11-2 and TRBJ2-1): EAGVAQSPRYKIIEKRQSVAFWCNPISGHATLYWYQQILGQGPKLLIQFQNNGVVDDSQLPKDRFSAERLKGVDSTLKIQPAKLEDSAVYLCASSLVESRYNEQFFGPGTRLTVL.